This T cell receptor beta chain was documented in a study of breast tumors, draining lymph nodes, adjacent tissues. Axillary draining lymph nodes of breast cancer patients supplied the node samples. V lost 2 bases, J lost 4 bases, and 8 bases stayed unmatched. Germline assignment: CDR1 LGHDT and CDR2 YNNKEL (reference sequence). The CDR3 has 16 residues. MiXCR, run by TCRdb on the multiplex PCR reads, gives a single entry per CDR3 protein. The sample lists tens of thousands of distinct CDR3 sequences; approximately 29% were seen once. The V and J genes are TRBV3-1 and TRBJ2-5; TRBD2 agrees at 9 bases. This sequence was found in a female donor with breast cancer. Some clones in this sample may be carry-over from other donors' samples. Sequenced sample: axillary lymph node tissue. The CDR3 loop reads CASSQIAGAPTETQYF. The DNA of the CDR3 is TGTGCCAGCAGCCAAATAGCGGGAGCTCCTACAGAGACCCAGTACTTC.